Listed here are 21 T cell receptor beta chains from one sample, sequenced in a study of CD8+ T cells in alopecia areata. cDNA reverse transcribed from extracted RNA served as the sequencing template. The data were produced by immunoSEQ multiplex PCR, yet TCRdb's version contains in-frame clones alone and is incomplete. The repertoire has almost 250,000 clones, 67% of them found once; the top ten carry more than 0.95%. The sample was CD4+ T cells sorted from blood, taken at week 0. The receptors were gathered from a human donor with alopecia areata.

The J gene is TRBJ2-1, the V gene TRBV27; either TRBD1 or TRBD2 may supply D (6 bases each). V lost 1 base and J 7 bases, leaving 8 bases between the germline ends. Germline CDR1 is MNHEY and CDR2 is SMNVEV (reference sequence). The CDR3 sequence is 13 residues long. The CDR3 loop reads CASSLLGGNEQFF. The CDR3 bases are TGTGCCAGCAGTTTATTAGGGGGGAATGAGCAGTTCTTC.

The CDR3 is CASSVPGGSETQYF. DNA of the CDR3: TGTGCCAGCAGTGTTCCGGGAGGGTCGGAGACCCAGTACTTC. This chain links TRBV25-1 with TRBJ2-5; 8 bases align to TRBD2. The ends lost 4 bases at V and 5 bases at J; junction bases unmatched: 6. The germline CDR1 and CDR2 sequences are MGHDK and SYGVNS. CDR3 size: 14 residues.

The chain couples TRBV30 to TRBJ1-1; D ambiguous. CDR1 and CDR2 from the germline V gene are GTSNPN and SVGIG (reference sequence). V was clipped by 1 base and J by 1 base, with 10 bases between them. The CDR3 contains 14 residues. The CDR3 reads CAWSASPSNTEAFF. CDR3 nucleotide sequence: TGTGCCTGGAGTGCCTCTCCTTCGAACACTGAAGCTTTCTTT. The complete variable domain, with remaining parts taken from reference TRBV30 and TRBJ1-1, reads SQTIHQWPATLVQPVGSPLSLECTVEGTSNPNLYWYRQAAGRGLQLLFYSVGIGQISSEVPQNLSASRPQDRQFILSSKKLLLSDSGFYLCAWSASPSNTEAFFGQGTRLTVV.

This rearrangement joins TRBV5-6 to TRBJ2-3; 9 bases are shared with TRBD2. J lost 1 base, V lost 4 bases, and 7 bases had no gene match. CDR3 length: 16 residues. CDR1 SGHDT and CDR2 YYEEEE come from the germline V gene. The CDR3 coding sequence is TGTGCCAGCAGCCGACTTCAGCGGGGGGGCACAGATACGCAGTATTTT. It specifies CASSRLQRGGTDTQYF.

The chain recombines TRBV27 with TRBJ2-7, with 11 nucleotides matching TRBD1. The germline V gene encodes CDR1 MNHEY and CDR2 SMNVEV (reference sequence). The CDR3 spans 16 residues. Unmatched junction bases numbered 10, after V lost 5 bases and J lost 4 bases. The CDR3: CASSPSLDRGRYEQYF. The CDR3 DNA is TGTGCCAGCAGTCCTTCCCTGGACAGGGGGCGGTACGAGCAGTACTTC.

This CDR3 is CAIRREGGTDTQYF. The CDR3 region has the DNA TGTGCCATCAGGAGGGAGGGGGGCACAGATACGCAGTATTTT. This chain uses TRBV10-3 with TRBJ2-3; possibly TRBD2 for D (7 bases). V was pared by 6 bases and J by 1 base, with 11 bases between. The CDR3 consists of 14 residues. Germline loops: CDR1 ENHRY, CDR2 SYGVKD.

The rearrangement joins TRBV30 to TRBJ2-3; D tentatively fits TRBD1 or TRBD2 (5 bases each). This CDR3 region has 12 residues. CDR1 GTSNPN and CDR2 SVGIG come from the germline V gene (reference sequence). Trimming left V 1 base short and J 8 bases short, with 10 bases between. The CDR3 DNA follows: TGTGCCTGGAGTGGAGGGGATGCTACGCAGTATTTT. This sequence encodes CAWSGGDATQYF.

The chain combines TRBV9 with TRBJ2-7, with 9 bases lining up with TRBD2. Germline CDR1 and CDR2: SGDLS and YYNGEE. The CDR3 covers 15 residues. V was pared by 4 bases and J by 2 bases, with 7 bases of the junction left unmatched. The CDR3 bases are TGTGCCAGCAGCCCGACTAGCGGTTACCCCTACGAGCAGTACTTC. Amino acid sequence: CASSPTSGYPYEQYF.

The V gene is TRBV9, the J gene TRBJ2-5; D remains ambiguous. The CDR3 totals 12 residues. The V end lost 0 bases, the J end lost 7 bases, and 7 bases lay between the germline ends. The germline V gene has CDR1 SGDLS and CDR2 YYNGEE. The DNA for the CDR3 is TGTGCCAGCAGCGTAGTCGGTGGGACCCAGTACTTC. Translation: CASSVVGGTQYF.

The V and J genes are TRBV29-1 and TRBJ1-6; 9 bases align to TRBD1. The germline V gene has CDR1 SQVTM and CDR2 ANQGSEA. V trimming: 5 bases; J trimming: 9 bases; junction bases outside the gene matches: 5. The CDR3 runs 13 residues. The CDR3 loop reads CSVLETGGSPLHF. For the CDR3, the DNA is TGCAGCGTTTTGGAGACAGGGGGTTCACCCCTCCACTTT.

The chain joins TRBV5-6 to TRBJ2-5; D uncertain. Germline V gives CDR1 SGHDT, CDR2 YYEEEE. The CDR3 has 12 residues. V was cut by 2 bases and J by 6 bases, with 8 bases left in between. CDR3 sequence reads: CASSFTAQTQYF. CDR3 coding DNA: TGTGCCAGCAGCTTCACGGCCCAGACCCAGTACTTC. Full variable domain (rest looked up from reference TRBV5-6 and TRBJ2-5): DAGVTQSPTHLIKTRGQQVTLRCSPKSGHDTVSWYQQALGQGPQFIFQYYEEEERQRGNFPDRFSGHQFPNYSSELNVNALLLGDSALYLCASSFTAQTQYFGPGTRLLVL.

The V call is TRBV29-1, the J call TRBJ1-3; no definite D call. The CDR3 spans 13 residues. Germline V gives CDR1 SQVTM, CDR2 ANQGSEA. Trimming pared 4 bases from V and 1 base from J, leaving 8 bases between. The DNA for the CDR3 is TGCAGCGTTGTACCCGGATCTGGAAACACCATATATTTT. Translating gives CSVVPGSGNTIYF.

This chain connects TRBV9 to TRBJ1-5; D is possibly TRBD1 (5 bases). The CDR3 has 15 amino acids. Trimming removed 1 base at V and 4 bases at J, with 12 bases between. CDR1 SGDLS and CDR2 YYNGEE come from the germline V gene. CDR3 residues: CASSVWGRVNQPQHF. CDR3 nucleotide sequence: TGTGCCAGCAGCGTATGGGGCAGGGTGAATCAGCCCCAGCATTTT.

V is TRBV7-9 and J is TRBJ2-5, with D unclear. CDR1 is SEHNR and CDR2 is FQNEAQ in the germline V gene (reference sequence). The CDR3 is made up of 14 amino acids. With 1 base removed from V and 4 bases from J, the gap between germline ends came to 10 bases. The CDR3 protein is CASSLEGFGETQYF. Here the CDR3 DNA reads TGTGCCAGCAGCTTAGAAGGATTTGGAGAGACCCAGTACTTC.

The V gene is TRBV29-1, the J gene TRBJ2-7, with D tentatively TRBD1 (5 bases). V was cut by 6 bases and J by 1 base, with 22 bases left in between. Per germline, CDR1 SQVTM and CDR2 ANQGSEA. The CDR3 extends over 16 amino acids. CDR3 residues: CSVVPTTAQISYEQYF. The CDR3 DNA is TGCAGCGTCGTCCCAACGACAGCCCAGATATCCTACGAGCAGTACTTC.

The chain carries TRBV7-2 and TRBJ2-3; D unclear. This CDR3 is 15 amino acids long. V gave up 5 bases and J gave up 2 bases, with 14 bases separating them. Germline V gene lookup returns CDR1 SGHTA and CDR2 FQGNSA. CDR3 sequence: CASSPGLSVTDTQYF. As DNA, the CDR3 is TGTGCCAGCAGCCCCGGGCTCAGTGTCACAGATACGCAGTATTTT.

The V call is TRBV5-1, the J call TRBJ2-2, with D hard to call. The CDR3 has 16 residues. CDR1 is SGHRS, CDR2 YFSETQ, per germline. V was trimmed by 4 bases and J by 5 bases, leaving 18 bases between them. CDR3 protein: CASSRAGPQETGELFF. CDR3 nucleotides: TGCGCCAGCAGCCGAGCTGGACCCCAAGAGACCGGGGAGCTGTTTTTT.

In the case of this clone: Additional DNA sequences in this sample encode the identical CDR3. The gene calls are TRBV30 and TRBJ2-5, with D perhaps TRBD2 (6 bases). This CDR3 has 12 residues. Per germline, CDR1 GTSNPN and CDR2 SVGIG (reference sequence). The germline V and J ends were trimmed by 3 bases and 5 bases, with 10 bases remaining between them. The CDR3 loop reads CAWRGGGETQYF. CDR3 sequence (DNA): TGTGCCTGGAGGGGAGGTGGCGAGACCCAGTACTTC.

Here the CDR3 reads CASSLRGTEISGANVLTF. CDR3 in DNA: TGTGCCAGCAGCCTCCGGGGGACGGAAATCTCTGGGGCCAACGTCCTGACTTTC. The J gene is TRBJ2-6, the V gene TRBV7-9; the D gene is possibly TRBD2 (6 bases). Per the germline V gene, CDR1 is SEHNR and CDR2 is FQNEAQ (reference sequence). This CDR3 has 18 residues. Trimming took 5 bases from V and 0 from J, leaving 17 bases between them.

This sequence joins TRBV13 and TRBJ2-5; D may match TRBD1 or TRBD2 (6 bases each). From germline, CDR1 is PRHDT and CDR2 FYEKMQ (reference sequence). V was clipped by 5 bases and J by 1 base, with 11 bases between them. This CDR3 spans 14 amino acids. The CDR3 DNA sequence: TGTGCCAGCAGCGACCGGGGGCCCCAAGAGACCCAGTACTTC. Protein sequence: CASSDRGPQETQYF.

The chain is built from TRBV20-1 and TRBJ2-3; no clear D gene. Trimming removed 6 bases from V and 4 bases from J, with 8 bases in between. The CDR3 is 11 residues long. Germline CDR1 is DFQATT and CDR2 is SNEGSKA (reference sequence). The DNA for the CDR3 is TGCAGTGCCCCCCTAGCAGATACGCAGTATTTT. Protein sequence: CSAPLADTQYF.